Listed below are T cell receptor beta chains from one sample, sequenced in a study of vaccination and CD4 T cells after COVID-19. No cognate antigen is known for these TCRs. In TCRdb, the PCR reads were re-called with MiXCR into one record per CDR3 protein. The sample records around 15,000 distinct CDR3 sequences, roughly 76% being singletons. The sequenced sample consisted of CD4+ T cells from blood, cultured in vitro. These receptors all come from a human donor who had recovered from COVID-19. Each CDR3 is given with its conserved first and last residue. Clone sizes are given selectively: once, few, many, or a class where the clone is expanded.

J | size | V | CDR3
TRBJ2-1 | - | TRBV6-1 | CASRLGLAGPYNEQFF
TRBJ1-2 | - | TRBV20-1 | CSASYYGYTF
TRBJ1-1 | - | TRBV10-3 | CAIRGLGPLSLCQPSEVENTEAFF
TRBJ2-5 | - | TRBV7-8 | CASSRGIQQETQYF
TRBJ2-4 | - | TRBV11-2 | CASSLRDTKNIQYF
TRBJ2-1 | - | TRBV7-6 | CASSLVWGGPYNEQFF
TRBJ1-3 | - | TRBV7-6 | CASRDVGPNTIYF
TRBJ1-5 | - | TRBV19 | CASSPRHRRGVSNQPQHF
TRBJ1-5 | - | TRBV6-1 | CASSLTWKGGQPQHF
TRBJ2-3 | - | TRBV20-1 | CSSGSAADTQYF
TRBJ2-3 | - | TRBV2 | CASSQLTGIPDTQYF
TRBJ1-2 | - | TRBV7-2 | CASSWGSQGGGYTF
TRBJ2-1 | - | TRBV7-9 | CASSLYLAGAFNEQFF
TRBJ1-6 | few | TRBV15 | CATSRDLGSPLHF
TRBJ2-7 | - | TRBV20-1 | CSARGTSGEMSYEQYF
TRBJ1-5 | - | TRBV2 | CASREGQGLRMAQHF
TRBJ2-7 | - | TRBV7-6 | CASSPQGPAGSKQYF
TRBJ1-5 | - | TRBV28 | CASSRTRTDRYNQPQHF
TRBJ1-1 | once | TRBV20-1 | CSARKRGTGPILWDTEAFF
TRBJ1-5 | once | TRBV28 | CACGGGQPQHF
TRBJ2-5 | - | TRBV5-6 | CASSLTDRGRFETQYF
TRBJ2-5 | few | TRBV18 | CASSRTTAGTGQETQYF
TRBJ1-1 | - | TRBV29-1 | CSVVDRGRNTEAFF
- | - | TRBV28 | CASSQGTYEQYF
TRBJ2-5 | - | TRBV6-2/TRBV6-3 | CASSYSMAGGYQETQYF
TRBJ2-1 | - | TRBV6-1 | CASVGGPTVSSYNEQFF
TRBJ1-3 | - | TRBV20-1 | CSAVSGQGAGNTIYF
TRBJ2-3 | - | TRBV5-4 | CASSSTGGGTDTQYF
TRBJ1-2 | once | TRBV20-1 | CSASSGYTSDYGYTF
TRBJ1-2 | - | TRBV6-5 | CASSSPQGRYTF
TRBJ2-5 | few | TRBV6-4 | CASSRGRGETQYF
TRBJ1-5 | - | TRBV6-2/TRBV6-3 | CASSYSRDRNQPQHF
TRBJ1-6 | once | TRBV20-1 | CSAPDRAYNSPLHF
TRBJ2-1 | - | TRBV10-3 | CAINDRVASGSNEQFF
TRBJ2-5 | - | TRBV28 | CASRPGLAGETQYF
TRBJ2-3 | - | TRBV20-1 | CSALTSGARDTQYF
TRBJ2-1 | - | TRBV6-2/TRBV6-3 | CATRFGGRTNEQFF
TRBJ2-2 | - | TRBV6-5 | CASSYSVASGATGELFF
TRBJ1-2 | - | TRBV7-2 | CAGSMGQNYGYTF
TRBJ1-1 | - | TRBV30 | CAWKPGTGWALNTEAFF
TRBJ2-3 | - | TRBV27 | CASSFRQGRDTQYF